These T cell receptor beta chains were read from a single sample in a study of T cells after yellow fever vaccination. TCRdb reprocessed the 5' RACE reads with MiXCR, giving one entry per CDR3 protein. Of about 550,000 distinct CDR3 sequences listed, 15% to 20% are singletons. Material: PBMCs, obtained 15 days after the yellow fever booster vaccination. Source of these receptors: a man aged 25 to 40 who received the YFV17D yellow fever vaccine. The CDR3 runs from the conserved cysteine through the conserved F or W. The D gene is left open where the match is weak. The listing skips clone size in some rows; elsewhere it reads once, few, many or a size class.

j_call v_call clone_size d_call cdr3_nt cdr3_aa
TRBJ2-1 TRBV7-2 few TRBD1 TGTGCCAGCAGCTTACTCGCGACAGGGTTAAATGAGCAGTTCTTC CASSLLATGLNEQFF
TRBJ2-1 TRBV7-9 few . TGTGCCAGCAGCTTGTATGGGGAGAATGAGCAGTTCTTC CASSLYGENEQFF
TRBJ2-1 TRBV10-3 . TRBD1 TGTGCCATCAGGCCGGGACAGGGGTACAATGAGCAGTTCTTC CAIRPGQGYNEQFF
TRBJ2-1 TRBV7-9 few . TGTGCCACCGAAGACTGGAACGGTCGGAATGAGCAGTTCTTC CATEDWNGRNEQFF
TRBJ1-5 TRBV10-3 . . TGTGCCATCAGCCAGACAGTCAGCAATCAGCCCCAGCATTTT CAISQTVSNQPQHF
TRBJ2-5 TRBV7-9 few TRBD2 TGTGCCAGCTCCAAACGCGCGGGAGGGCCTCTTGAGACCCAGTACTTC CASSKRAGGPLETQYF
TRBJ2-7 TRBV7-2 . TRBD2 TGTGCCAGCAGCTTTGACCTAGCGGGAGATAACGAGCAGTACTTC CASSFDLAGDNEQYF
TRBJ2-7 TRBV7-8 few TRBD1 TGTGCCAGCAGCTTAATTCGACAGGGTGGGTACGAGCAGTACTTC CASSLIRQGGYEQYF
TRBJ1-2 TRBV27 few TRBD1 TGTGCCAGCAGTTCGTCGACAGGGGCACTGTATGGCTACACCTTC CASSSSTGALYGYTF
TRBJ2-6 TRBV3-1 . . TGTGCCAGCAGCCAAGATCAATCAGCTGGGGTAGGGGCCAACGTCCTGACTTTC CASSQDQSAGVGANVLTF
TRBJ2-1 TRBV28 few TRBD2 TGTGCCATCAAGGGGCTAGCGGGCGAATACAATGAGCAGTTCTTC CAIKGLAGEYNEQFF
TRBJ2-3 TRBV18 many . TGCGCCAGCAGCCCGGGCACAGATACGCAGTATTTT CASSPGTDTQYF
TRBJ1-2 TRBV3-1 few . TGTGCCAGCAGCTTACAGCCGCCCTATGGCTACACCTTC CASSLQPPYGYTF